This T cell receptor beta chain derives from a study of T cell clonality in common variable immunodeficiency. Study-wide results and caveats: Compared with controls, CVID subjects had fewer shared TCRbeta clones.

Equal genomic DNA amounts from CVID and control samples were sequenced. The data were produced by immunoSEQ multiplex PCR, yet TCRdb's version contains in-frame clones alone and is incomplete. Singletons are absent from the sample, which has some 50,000 clones. This clone was detected ten times or more. What it binds is not known. The read falls 3 residues short of the CDR3 end, and the missing part is taken from the germline J gene. This CDR3 region has 11 residues. Trimming took 2 bases from V and 8 from J, leaving 5 bases between them. The germline gives CDR1 SNHLY, CDR2 FYNNEI. This clonotype was obtained from a person aged 18-70 years in good health. The sequencing sample was made of peripheral blood mononuclear cells. This sequence joins TRBV2 and TRBJ2-3; no definite D call. CDR3 DNA (partial): TGTGCCAGCAGTGAACTCGGTACG. As protein: CASSELGT. The complete CDR3 sequence is CASSELGTQYF.